These T cell receptor beta chains were read from a single sample in a study of cytomegalovirus exposure and HLA in healthy donors. TCRdb's table, derived via immunoSEQ multiplex PCR, lists solely in-frame clones and lacks some. The table has about 100,000 clones, 60% to 85% seen once. Sequenced material: PBMCs. These receptor sequences come from a young woman in good health and CMV-seropositive. CDR3s include the opening cysteine and the closing phenylalanine or tryptophan. A D gene is named only where the DNA matches it firmly. Only some rows state a clone size, as once, few, many or a class for expanded clones.

once,TRBV2,TRBJ1-4,TRBD1,TGTGCCAGCAGTGGGCGACAGGGGATCCCCGAAAAACTGTTTTTT,CASSGRQGIPEKLFF
-,TRBV10-3,TRBJ2-3,-,TGTGCCATCAGTGATGTCGGAGGTAGCACAGATACGCAGTATTTT,CAISDVGGSTDTQYF
-,TRBV7-9,TRBJ2-3,TRBD2,TGTGCCAGCAGCAAATCCGGGACTAGCGGGAGCACAGATACGCAGTATTTT,CASSKSGTSGSTDTQYF
-,TRBV7-9,TRBJ1-2,-,TGTGCCAGCAGCTCGGAGGTAGCTTATGGCTACACCTTC,CASSSEVAYGYTF
-,TRBV2,TRBJ2-5,-,TGTGCCAGCAGTGAAAGAGTCAGCGGCGGGACCCAGTACTTC,CASSERVSGGTQYF
once,TRBV5-1,TRBJ1-6,-,TGCGCCAGCAGCGTAGATAGTAATTCACCCCTCCACTTT,CASSVDSNSPLHF
few,TRBV28,TRBJ2-7,-,TGTGCCAGCAACTTTGCCCCGGGTAGGGGATACGAGCAGTACTTC,CASNFAPGRGYEQYF
-,TRBV27,TRBJ1-1,-,TGTGCCAGCAGTTTACGTTGGGTAGGGGCGAACACTGAAGCTTTCTTT,CASSLRWVGANTEAFF
-,TRBV28,TRBJ2-7,-,TGTGCCAGCAGCGATTGGGGAGGCTACGAGCAGTACTTC,CASSDWGGYEQYF
-,TRBV27,TRBJ1-4,-,TGTGCCAGCAGTTTATACCAGTACGATGAAAAACTGTTTTTT,CASSLYQYDEKLFF
-,TRBV6-1,TRBJ1-2,-,TGTGCCAGCAGTGAAGTAGAGGCGATTAACTATGGCTACACCTTC,CASSEVEAINYGYTF
-,TRBV5-1,TRBJ2-3,TRBD1,TGCGCCAGCAGACAGGGGGCGCGACCAGATACGCAGTATTTT,CASRQGARPDTQYF
-,TRBV15,TRBJ2-7,-,TGTGCCACCAGCAGAGGGAGATACGAGCAGTACTTC,CATSRGRYEQYF
once,TRBV5-1,TRBJ2-1,TRBD2,TGCGCCAGCAGCTTGCTGGGGGGGGCCTACAATGAGCAGTTCTTC,CASSLLGGAYNEQFF
-,TRBV5-4,TRBJ1-2,-,TGTGCCAGCAGCCCGGGCGGGGGCCAGGGCTACACCTTC,CASSPGGGQGYTF
few,TRBV30,TRBJ2-7,TRBD2,TGTGCCTGGGGACGGGCGGGAGGACCGGTCAGGGCCTTC,CAWGRAGGPVRAF
-,TRBV5-5,TRBJ1-4,-,TGTGCCAGCAGCTTGGTCGGGGGATCTAATGAAAAACTGTTTTTT,CASSLVGGSNEKLFF
-,TRBV10-3,TRBJ1-1,-,TGTGCCATCAGTGACAGGTCGAACACTGAAGCTTTCTTT,CAISDRSNTEAFF
-,TRBV27,TRBJ1-4,-,TGTGCCAGCAGTTCCCCGTTTAGAGGTGAAAAACTGTTTTTT,CASSSPFRGEKLFF
-,TRBV19,TRBJ1-2,TRBD1,TGTGCCAGCACCAGGACAGGGCCTCTTGTGTTTGGCTACACCTTC,CASTRTGPLVFGYTF
-,TRBV7-9,TRBJ2-1,TRBD2,TGTGCCAGCAGCTCGACCGGGACTAGCGGACACAATGAGCAGTTCTTC,CASSSTGTSGHNEQFF
-,TRBV4-1,TRBJ1-4,-,TGCGCCAGCAGCCAAGATGGGGGGGAAGTGTTTTTT,CASSQDGGEVFF
once,TRBV11-2,TRBJ2-1,-,TGTGCCAGCAGCTCGGGACTTGGCTCCTACAATGAGCAGTTCTTC,CASSSGLGSYNEQFF
-,TRBV2,TRBJ2-2,TRBD1,TGTGCCAGCGGGTCCGGGACAGGGTATGTCGGGGAGCTGTTTTTT,CASGSGTGYVGELFF
-,TRBV6-1,TRBJ1-2,-,TGTGCCAGCGTAATATCCGGGTCAATCGGCTACACCTTC,CASVISGSIGYTF
-,TRBV10-1,TRBJ2-1,-,TGCGCCAGCAGTGCTATACAGGGCGTCTACAATGAGCAGTTCTTC,CASSAIQGVYNEQFF
-,TRBV5-4,TRBJ1-1,TRBD1,TGTGCCAGCAGCTCAGAACAGGGGGCGATAACTGAAGCTTTCTTT,CASSSEQGAITEAFF
few,TRBV19,TRBJ2-7,TRBD2,TGTGCCAGTAGTAGGGGACTAGCTGGCGAGCAGTACTTC,CASSRGLAGEQYF